This T cell receptor (beta chain) came from a study of shared clonotypes between healthy human individuals. Points on this clone: Its specificity is unknown.

Memory CD4+ cells were the fraction left after CD45RA+ naive selection. Findings and limits, study-wide: Sharing across a handful of donors was seen in 4% to 5.5% of naive CD4 clonotypes.

This table comes from immunoSEQ multiplex PCR, and its TCRdb copy is limited to in-frame clones, with some not included. The sample records some 1,600,000 clones, approximately 98% being singletons. V shed 6 bases and J shed 3 bases, with 11 bases lying between them. The germline V gene has CDR1 LNHDA and CDR2 SQIVND (reference sequence). The CDR3 has 13 amino acids. The chain links TRBV19 to TRBJ1-1; no firm D call. This receptor was obtained from a man under 40 in good health. What was sequenced was naive CD4+ T cells sorted from blood. The subset denotes: CD45RA+ positively selected. Here the CDR3 DNA reads TGTGCCAGTAGAGACATTCCTTACACTGAAGCTTTCTTT. This codes for CASRDIPYTEAFF.